Shown below are 3 T cell receptor beta chains from a single sample sequenced in a study of blood T cell repertoires in COVID-19. Measured with immunoSEQ multiplex PCR; TCRdb has only the in-frame clones, and not every one. This table has about 69,000 clones, over 75% appearing once. Source material: peripheral blood. The receptor set was obtained from a man older than 75 with acute or convalescent COVID-19.

This clone has more than one count but fewer than ten. The chain is built from TRBV2 and TRBJ2-6; D might be TRBD2 (6 bases). V was pared by 7 bases and J by 1 base, with 11 bases between. Germline lookup yields CDR1 SNHLY and CDR2 FYNNEI. The CDR3 spans 15 residues. DNA of the CDR3: TGTGCCAGCATTGGCGGGACGTCTGGGGCCAACGTCCTGACTTTC. The encoded protein is CASIGGTSGANVLTF. The full variable domain, completed using reference TRBV2 and TRBJ2-6, is EPEVTQTPSHQVTQMGQEVILRCVPISNHLYFYWYRQILGQKVEFLVSFYNNEISEKSEIFDDQFSVERPDGSNFTLKIRSTKLEDSAMYFCASIGGTSGANVLTFGAGSRLTVL.

This clone was detected only a few times. This sequence joins TRBV19 and TRBJ2-3, with 10 bases lining up with TRBD2. The CDR3 runs 17 residues. The germline V gene has CDR1 LNHDA and CDR2 SQIVND (reference sequence). V trimming: 4 bases; J trimming: 5 bases; junction bases outside the gene matches: 12. CDR3 protein: CASSKGQLAGGVDTQYF. The CDR3 bases are TGTGCCAGTAGTAAGGGACAATTAGCGGGAGGAGTAGATACGCAGTATTTT. Supplemented by reference TRBV19 and TRBJ2-3, the full variable domain reads DGGITQSPKYLFRKEGQNVTLSCEQNLNHDAMYWYRQDPGQGLRLIYYSQIVNDFQKGDIAEGYSVSREKKESFPLTVTSAQKNPTAFYLCASSKGQLAGGVDTQYFGPGTRLTVL.

V and J are TRBV4-2 and TRBJ1-2; D may be TRBD1 (5 bases). CDR3 size: 13 residues. V shed 2 bases and J shed 4 bases, with 8 bases lying between them. Germline CDR1 is LGHNA and CDR2 is YNFKEQ. CDR3 DNA sequence: TGTGCCAGCAGCCAAACCACAGGCTATGGCTACACCTTC. Translating gives CASSQTTGYGYTF.